The 16 T cell receptor beta chains reported below all come from one sample, sequenced in a study of cytomegalovirus exposure and HLA in healthy donors. The PCR had 60 Vbeta and 13 Jbeta primers. Libraries were prepared by immunoSEQ multiplex PCR; TCRdb keeps only in-frame clonotypes and omits some of them. The data hold hundreds of thousands of clones, with 65% to 85% observed a single time. Sequenced sample: PBMCs. These receptors came from a boy aged 2-15 years in good health and CMV-seronegative.

V gene TRBV5-6 combines with J gene TRBJ1-1; D perhaps matches TRBD1 (6 bases). The V and J ends lost 3 bases and 0 bases respectively, with 15 bases between them. Looked up from germline, CDR1 is SGHDT and CDR2 is YYEEEE. The CDR3 sequence is 16 residues long. CDR3: CASSYLGQGLNTEAFF. The CDR3 DNA follows: TGTGCCAGCAGCTACCTGGGGCAGGGGTTGAACACTGAAGCTTTCTTT.

The chain uses TRBV14 and TRBJ1-2; weak D call: TRBD1 (5 bases). The CDR3 runs to 13 residues. V lost 0 bases, J lost 8 bases, and 10 bases lay in between. The germline V gene has CDR1 SGHDN and CDR2 FVKESK. In DNA, the CDR3 is TGTGCCAGCAGCCAAGACAGGGAGGAAGGCTACACCTTC. Protein: CASSQDREEGYTF.

This sequence joins TRBV6-6 and TRBJ1-4; D is unresolved. Germline CDR1 reads MNHNY; CDR2 reads SVGAGI (reference sequence). V shed 0 bases and J shed 6 bases, with 14 bases lying between them. The CDR3 consists of 16 residues. The CDR3 bases are TGTGCCAGCAGTTACTCGAACCGGGAAGCCGATGAAAAACTGTTTTTT. Amino acid sequence: CASSYSNREADEKLFF.

The chain links TRBV19 to TRBJ1-1, with 7 bases that match TRBD1. The CDR3 spans 16 residues. The J segment lost 1 base and the V segment lost 5 bases, leaving 10 bases of the junction unmatched. From germline, CDR1 is LNHDA and CDR2 SQIVND (reference sequence). The CDR3 DNA sequence: TGTGCCAGTAGTCCGTGGGACAGCGACGCGAACACTGAAGCTTTCTTT. Translation: CASSPWDSDANTEAFF.

This chain joins TRBV28 and TRBJ2-2; a possible D gene is TRBD2 (6 bases). Germline assignment: CDR1 MDHEN and CDR2 SYDVKM. Trimming removed 8 bases from V and 6 bases from J, with 19 bases in between. The CDR3 extends over 15 amino acids. In nucleotides, the CDR3 is TGTGCCAGCGAGGTCGGGGGTACCCCCCCCGGGGAGCTGTTTTTT. Encoded protein: CASEVGGTPPGELFF. The full variable domain, its missing parts supplied by reference TRBV28 and TRBJ2-2, is DVKVTQSSRYLVKRTGEKVFLECVQDMDHENMFWYRQDPGLGLRLIYFSYDVKMKEKGDIPEGYSVSREKKERFSLILESASTNQTSMYLCASEVGGTPPGELFFGEGSRLTVL.

The chain combines TRBV28 with TRBJ2-6; perhaps TRBD1 as D (6 bases). The CDR3 is made up of 18 amino acids. Trimming removed 3 bases at V and 1 base at J, with 16 bases between. Germline V gene lookup returns CDR1 MDHEN and CDR2 SYDVKM. CDR3 in DNA: TGTGCCAGCAGTTTGGAGGACAGCCATCGATCTGGGGCCAACGTCCTGACTTTC. It specifies CASSLEDSHRSGANVLTF. Combining the CDR3 with reference TRBV28 and TRBJ2-6 gives the whole variable domain DVKVTQSSRYLVKRTGEKVFLECVQDMDHENMFWYRQDPGLGLRLIYFSYDVKMKEKGDIPEGYSVSREKKERFSLILESASTNQTSMYLCASSLEDSHRSGANVLTFGAGSRLTVL.

The J gene is TRBJ1-2, the V gene TRBV14, with D perhaps TRBD1 (5 bases). Germline-derived CDR1 and CDR2 are SGHDN and FVKESK. This CDR3 is 16 amino acids long. Trimming shortened V by 1 base and J by 0 bases, and 12 bases separated the two germline ends. The CDR3 DNA reads TGTGCCAGCAGCCAAGTCGGGGCGGGAGCTAACTATGGCTACACCTTC. Translated, it gives CASSQVGAGANYGYTF. The complete variable domain, with remaining parts taken from reference TRBV14 and TRBJ1-2, reads EAGVTQFPSHSVIEKGQTVTLRCDPISGHDNLYWYRRVMGKEIKFLLHFVKESKQDESGMPNNRFLAERTGGTYSTLKVQPAELEDSGVYFCASSQVGAGANYGYTFGSGTRLTVV.

This clone has only a few counts. This chain links TRBV10-3 with TRBJ1-1; 9 bases fit TRBD1. The CDR3 is 13 residues long. Germline CDR1 and CDR2: ENHRY and SYGVKD. V was clipped by 6 bases and J by 7 bases; unmatched bases: 6. The CDR3 reads CAISGQGKGEAFF. The CDR3 DNA reads TGTGCCATCAGCGGACAGGGGAAGGGTGAAGCTTTCTTT.

This chain uses TRBV7-6 with TRBJ2-7; 13 positions match TRBD2. This CDR3 region has 15 residues. Trimming at V came to 5 bases and at J to 2 bases, leaving 3 bases not matched to a gene. Germline assignment: CDR1 SGHVS and CDR2 FNYEAQ. The CDR3 loop reads CASSPGTSGAYEQYF. CDR3 nucleotides: TGTGCCAGCAGCCCCGGGACTAGCGGGGCCTACGAGCAGTACTTC.

CDR3 protein: CASMAGGRGHYEQYF. The CDR3 nucleotides are TGCGCCAGTATGGCAGGAGGCAGGGGTCACTACGAGCAGTACTTC. The rearrangement links TRBV4-1 to TRBJ2-7; tentative D call: TRBD1 (6 bases). V lost 9 bases, J lost 3 bases, and 21 bases lay in between. The V gene's germline CDR1 is MGHRA and CDR2 YSYEKL. The CDR3 runs 15 residues.

The chain uses TRBV5-1 and TRBJ2-3; tentatively, D is TRBD2 (6 bases). Trimming removed 0 bases at V and 1 base at J, with 6 bases between. Germline V gene data show CDR1 as SGHRS and CDR2 as YFSETQ. The CDR3 runs 14 residues. CDR3 bases: TGCGCCAGCAGCTTGGAGCGGGGCACAGATACGCAGTATTTT. Its translation: CASSLERGTDTQYF.

The chain employs TRBV20-1 and TRBJ1-2; D gene ambiguous. The V gene lost 8 bases and the J gene lost 1 base, with 2 bases spanning the gap. The CDR3 has 9 residues. Per germline, CDR1 DFQATT and CDR2 SNEGSKA (reference sequence). CDR3 protein: CSLNYGYTF. The CDR3 DNA reads as TGCAGTCTTAACTATGGCTACACCTTC.

This sequence joins TRBV5-1 and TRBJ2-2; D possibly corresponds to TRBD1 (6 bases). The CDR3 length is 14 residues. Trimming shortened V by 3 bases and J by 5 bases, and 11 bases separated the two germline ends. Germline values: CDR1 SGHRS, CDR2 YFSETQ. The CDR3 nucleotides are TGCGCCAGCAGCTCTTTCGGACAGACCGGGGAGCTGTTTTTT. Its translation is CASSSFGQTGELFF.

The chain combines TRBV7-6 with TRBJ2-1, with 11 bases that match TRBD2. Germline V CDR1 and CDR2: SGHVS, FNYEAQ. Trimming cost V 2 bases and J 5 bases; bases outside gene matches: 5. The CDR3 contains 16 residues. The CDR3 is CASSLIAGGDHNEQFF. CDR3 nucleotides: TGTGCCAGCAGCTTAATAGCGGGGGGGGACCACAATGAGCAGTTCTTC.

The chain recombines TRBV19 with TRBJ1-5; D might be TRBD1 (6 bases). The CDR3 length is 17 residues. Germline V CDR1 and CDR2: LNHDA, SQIVND (reference sequence). V lost 6 bases and J 3 bases, leaving 21 bases between the germline ends. CDR3 sequence reads: CASSSRGTQISNQPQHF. The CDR3 bases are TGTGCCAGTAGCTCCCGTGGGACACAAATCTCCAATCAGCCCCAGCATTTT. Full variable domain (outside the CDR3, taken from reference TRBV19 and TRBJ1-5): DGGITQSPKYLFRKEGQNVTLSCEQNLNHDAMYWYRQDPGQGLRLIYYSQIVNDFQKGDIAEGYSVSREKKESFPLTVTSAQKNPTAFYLCASSSRGTQISNQPQHFGDGTRLSIL.

In DNA, the CDR3 is TGTGCCAGCAGCTTAGACCAGGGGATCTACGAGCAGTACTTC. Translated: CASSLDQGIYEQYF. The V and J genes are TRBV11-2 and TRBJ2-7, with D maybe TRBD1 (6 bases). There are 14 residues in the CDR3. Looked up from germline, CDR1 is SGHAT and CDR2 is FQNNGV. Between the trimmed V and J ends, which lost 0 bases and 3 bases, there was a span of 9 bases.